This T cell receptor beta chain was sequenced during a study of cytotoxic CD8 clonotypes in ibrutinib-treated CLL. Study-wide findings and caveats: Baseline-level clonality went beyond age-matched healthy donors and moved in step with circulating CD8+ T-cell counts. Contraction or stability on treatment characterized the public clonotypes, which were uncommon.

The data were produced by immunoSEQ multiplex PCR, yet TCRdb's version contains in-frame clones alone and is incomplete. The sample has 300,000 or so clones, roughly 71% seen once; the top ten hold roughly 6.8%. This clone was observed a handful of times. The antigen remains unidentified. The material sequenced was PBMCs, taken after 36 months of ibrutinib treatment. The receptor's source is a human donor with chronic lymphocytic leukemia.

CDR3 sequence reads: CASRRDHYEQYF. In DNA, the CDR3 is TGTGCCAGCAGGAGGGATCACTACGAGCAGTACTTC. This chain uses TRBV5-4 with TRBJ2-7; possible D gene TRBD2, 5 bases. V was pared by 5 bases and J by 3 bases, with 9 bases between. The CDR3 is 12 residues long. CDR1 is SGHNT and CDR2 is YYREEE in the germline V gene (reference sequence).